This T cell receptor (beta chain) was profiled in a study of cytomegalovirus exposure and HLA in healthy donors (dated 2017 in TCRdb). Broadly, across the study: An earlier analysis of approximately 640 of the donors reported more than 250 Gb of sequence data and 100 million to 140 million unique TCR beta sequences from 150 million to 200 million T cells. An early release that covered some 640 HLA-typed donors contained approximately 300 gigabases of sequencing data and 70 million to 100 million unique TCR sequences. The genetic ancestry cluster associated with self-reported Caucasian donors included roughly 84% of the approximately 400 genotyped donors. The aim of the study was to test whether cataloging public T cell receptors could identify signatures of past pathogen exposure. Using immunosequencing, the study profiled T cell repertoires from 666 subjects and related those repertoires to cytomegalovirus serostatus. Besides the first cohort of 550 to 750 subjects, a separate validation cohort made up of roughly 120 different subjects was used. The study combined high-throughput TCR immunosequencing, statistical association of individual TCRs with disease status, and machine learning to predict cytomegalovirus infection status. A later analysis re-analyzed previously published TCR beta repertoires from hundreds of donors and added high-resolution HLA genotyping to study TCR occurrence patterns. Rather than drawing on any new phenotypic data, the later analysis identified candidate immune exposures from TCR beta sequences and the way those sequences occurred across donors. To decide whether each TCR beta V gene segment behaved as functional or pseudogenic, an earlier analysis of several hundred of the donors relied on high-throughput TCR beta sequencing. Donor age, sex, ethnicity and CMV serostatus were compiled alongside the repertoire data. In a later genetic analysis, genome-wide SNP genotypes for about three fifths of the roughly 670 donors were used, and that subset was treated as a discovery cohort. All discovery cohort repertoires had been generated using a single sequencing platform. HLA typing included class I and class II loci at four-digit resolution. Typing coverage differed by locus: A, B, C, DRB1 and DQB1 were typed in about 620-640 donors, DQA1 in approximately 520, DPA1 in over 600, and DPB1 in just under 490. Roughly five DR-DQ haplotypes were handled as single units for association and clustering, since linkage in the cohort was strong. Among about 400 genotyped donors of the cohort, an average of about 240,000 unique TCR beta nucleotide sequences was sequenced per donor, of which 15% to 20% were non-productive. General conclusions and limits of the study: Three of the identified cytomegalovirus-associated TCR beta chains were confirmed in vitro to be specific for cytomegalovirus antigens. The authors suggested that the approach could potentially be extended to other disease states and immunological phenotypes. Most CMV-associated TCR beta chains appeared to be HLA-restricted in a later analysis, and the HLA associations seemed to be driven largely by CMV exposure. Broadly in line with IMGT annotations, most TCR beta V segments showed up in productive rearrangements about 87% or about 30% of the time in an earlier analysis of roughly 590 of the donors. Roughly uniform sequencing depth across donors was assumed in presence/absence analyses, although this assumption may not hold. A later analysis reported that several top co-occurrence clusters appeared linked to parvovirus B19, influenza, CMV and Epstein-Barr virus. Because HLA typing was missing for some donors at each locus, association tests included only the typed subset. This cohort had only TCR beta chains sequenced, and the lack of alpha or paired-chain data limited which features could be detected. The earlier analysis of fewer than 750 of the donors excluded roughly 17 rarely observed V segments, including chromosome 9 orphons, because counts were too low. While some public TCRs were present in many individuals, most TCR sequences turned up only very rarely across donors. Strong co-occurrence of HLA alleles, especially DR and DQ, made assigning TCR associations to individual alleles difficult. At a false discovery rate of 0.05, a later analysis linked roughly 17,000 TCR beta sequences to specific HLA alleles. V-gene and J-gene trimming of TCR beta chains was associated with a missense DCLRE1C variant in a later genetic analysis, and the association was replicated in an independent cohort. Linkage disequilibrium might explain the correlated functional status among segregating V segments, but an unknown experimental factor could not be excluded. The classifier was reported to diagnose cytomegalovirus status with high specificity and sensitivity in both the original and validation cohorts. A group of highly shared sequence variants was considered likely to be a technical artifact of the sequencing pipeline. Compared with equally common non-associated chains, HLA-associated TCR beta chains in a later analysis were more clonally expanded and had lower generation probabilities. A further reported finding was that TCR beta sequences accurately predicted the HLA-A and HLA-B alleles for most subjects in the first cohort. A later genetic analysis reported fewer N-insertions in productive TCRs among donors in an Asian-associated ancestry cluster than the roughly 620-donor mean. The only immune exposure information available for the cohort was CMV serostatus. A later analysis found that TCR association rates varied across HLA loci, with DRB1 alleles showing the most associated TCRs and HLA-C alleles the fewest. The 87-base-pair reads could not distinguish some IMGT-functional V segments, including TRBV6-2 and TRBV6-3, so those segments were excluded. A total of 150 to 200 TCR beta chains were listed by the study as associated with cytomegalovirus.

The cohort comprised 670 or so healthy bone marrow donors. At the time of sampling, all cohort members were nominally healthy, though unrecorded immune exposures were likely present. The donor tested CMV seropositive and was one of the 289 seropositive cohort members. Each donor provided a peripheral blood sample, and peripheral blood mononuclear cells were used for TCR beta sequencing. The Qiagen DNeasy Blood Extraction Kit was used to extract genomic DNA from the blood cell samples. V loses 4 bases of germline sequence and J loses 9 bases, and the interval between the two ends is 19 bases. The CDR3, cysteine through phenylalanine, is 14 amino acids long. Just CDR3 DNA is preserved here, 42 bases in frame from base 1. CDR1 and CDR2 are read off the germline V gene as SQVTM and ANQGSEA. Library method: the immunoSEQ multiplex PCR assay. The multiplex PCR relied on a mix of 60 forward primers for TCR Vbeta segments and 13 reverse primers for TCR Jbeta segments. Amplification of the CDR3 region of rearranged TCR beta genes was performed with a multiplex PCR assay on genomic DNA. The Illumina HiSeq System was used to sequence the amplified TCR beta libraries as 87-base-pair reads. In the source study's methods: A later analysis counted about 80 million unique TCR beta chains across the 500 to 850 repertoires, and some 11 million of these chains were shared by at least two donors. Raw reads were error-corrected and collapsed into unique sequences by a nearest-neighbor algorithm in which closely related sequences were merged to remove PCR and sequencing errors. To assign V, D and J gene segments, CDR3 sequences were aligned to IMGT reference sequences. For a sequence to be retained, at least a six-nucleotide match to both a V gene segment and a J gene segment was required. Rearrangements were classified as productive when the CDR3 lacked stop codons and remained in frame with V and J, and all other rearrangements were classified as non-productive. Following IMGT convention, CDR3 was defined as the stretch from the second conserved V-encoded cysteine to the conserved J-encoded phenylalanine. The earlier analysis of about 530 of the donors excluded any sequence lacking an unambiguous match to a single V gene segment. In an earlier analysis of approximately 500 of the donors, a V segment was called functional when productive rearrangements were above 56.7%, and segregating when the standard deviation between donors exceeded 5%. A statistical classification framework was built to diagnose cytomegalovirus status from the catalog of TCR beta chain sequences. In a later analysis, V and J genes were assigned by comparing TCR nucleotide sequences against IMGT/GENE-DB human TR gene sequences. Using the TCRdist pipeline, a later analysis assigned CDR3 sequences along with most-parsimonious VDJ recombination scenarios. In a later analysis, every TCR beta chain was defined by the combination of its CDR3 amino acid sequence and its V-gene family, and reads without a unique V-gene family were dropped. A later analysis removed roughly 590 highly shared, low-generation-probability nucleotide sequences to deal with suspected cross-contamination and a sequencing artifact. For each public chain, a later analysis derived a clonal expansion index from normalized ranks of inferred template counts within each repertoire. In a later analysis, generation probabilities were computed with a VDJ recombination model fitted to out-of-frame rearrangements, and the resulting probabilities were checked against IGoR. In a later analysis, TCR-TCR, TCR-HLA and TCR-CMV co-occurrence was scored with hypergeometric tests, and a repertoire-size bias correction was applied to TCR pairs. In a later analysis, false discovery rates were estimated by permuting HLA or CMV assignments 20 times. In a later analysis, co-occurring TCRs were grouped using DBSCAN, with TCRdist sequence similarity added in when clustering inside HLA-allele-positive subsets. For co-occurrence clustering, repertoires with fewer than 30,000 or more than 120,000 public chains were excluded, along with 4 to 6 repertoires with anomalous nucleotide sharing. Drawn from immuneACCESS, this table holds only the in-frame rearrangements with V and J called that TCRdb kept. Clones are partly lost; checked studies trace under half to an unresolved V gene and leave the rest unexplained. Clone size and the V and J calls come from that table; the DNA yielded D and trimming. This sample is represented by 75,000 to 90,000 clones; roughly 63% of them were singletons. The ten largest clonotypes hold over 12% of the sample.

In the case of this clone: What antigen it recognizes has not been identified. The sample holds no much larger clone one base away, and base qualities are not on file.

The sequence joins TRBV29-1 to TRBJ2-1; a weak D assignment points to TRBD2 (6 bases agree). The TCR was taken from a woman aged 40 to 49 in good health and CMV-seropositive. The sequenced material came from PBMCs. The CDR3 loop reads CSVAGTGGKSEQFF. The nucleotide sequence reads TGCAGCGTTGCTGGAACTGGCGGGAAAAGTGAGCAGTTCTTC.